Below are 32 T cell receptor beta chains sequenced from a single sample in a study of T cells after yellow fever vaccination. TCRdb analysed the 5' RACE reads with MiXCR anew, one entry per CDR3 protein. The data contain about 350,000 distinct CDR3 sequences, around 8.1% of them seen just once; the ten biggest clones take up around 17%. The source material was PBMCs, sampled 35 to 50 days after the first yellow fever vaccination. The receptors derive from a man younger than 35 who received the YFV17D yellow fever vaccine.

V gene TRBV7-2 combines with J gene TRBJ1-4; D unresolved. Germline V lookup: CDR1 SGHTA, CDR2 FQGNSA. The CDR3 has 13 residues. CDR3 amino acids: CVTSRVEGEKLFF. CDR3 nucleotides: TGTGTCACCTCGCGGGTGGAGGGTGAAAAACTGTTTTTT.

This clonotype was counted at least ten times. The rearrangement uses TRBV7-2 and TRBJ2-7; 8 bases map to TRBD1. V shed 3 bases and J 3 bases; nucleotides not matched to a gene: 4. The CDR3 runs 14 residues. From germline, CDR1 is SGHTA and CDR2 FQGNSA. This CDR3 is CASSFRQGLYEQYF. The CDR3 bases are TGTGCCAGCAGCTTCAGACAGGGGCTCTACGAGCAGTACTTC.

The chain uses TRBV18 and TRBJ2-5, with 14 bases aligning to TRBD2. This CDR3 spans 19 amino acids. Trimming at V came to 3 bases and at J to 7 bases, leaving 16 bases not matched to a gene. Germline lookup yields CDR1 KGHSH and CDR2 LQKENI. CDR3 in DNA: TGTGCCAGCTCACCCCCGGGACTAGCGGGGGACTGGGCCTCGGTGACCCAGTACTTC. It encodes CASSPPGLAGDWASVTQYF.

The V call is TRBV5-4, the J call TRBJ1-5; D remains unclear. Germline loops: CDR1 SGHNT, CDR2 YYREEE (reference sequence). V lost 3 bases and J lost 3, with 13 bases in between. The CDR3 covers 15 residues. This CDR3 is CASSSKEDYNQPQHF. The CDR3 DNA sequence: TGTGCCAGCAGCTCAAAAGAAGACTACAATCAGCCCCAGCATTTT.

The gene calls are TRBV20-1 and TRBJ1-5, with 9 positions matching TRBD1. CDR3 length: 15 amino acids. In germline, CDR1 is DFQATT, CDR2 SNEGSKA (reference sequence). The V segment lost 5 bases and the J segment 4 bases; nucleotides outside the gene matches: 9. CDR3 residues: CSAGGGTGRNQPQHF. CDR3 coding DNA: TGCAGTGCTGGGGGTGGGACAGGGCGTAATCAGCCCCAGCATTTT.

This clonotype was seen a single time. The V gene is TRBV29-1, the J gene TRBJ2-5; D is unresolved. The CDR3 contains 14 residues. Germline CDR1 reads SQVTM; CDR2 reads ANQGSEA. V dropped 4 bases and J dropped 5 bases, with 17 bases sitting between them. The CDR3 loop reads CSVGPPGLGETQYF. The DNA for the CDR3 is TGCAGCGTTGGTCCTCCGGGCTTGGGGGAGACCCAGTACTTC.

In this sample, this clonotype turned up many times. The chain carries TRBV5-1 and TRBJ2-1; D remains unclear. Trimming removed 0 bases from V and 10 bases from J, with 5 bases in between. CDR1 SGHRS and CDR2 YFSETQ come from the germline V gene. This CDR3 is built from 11 residues. CDR3 amino acids: CASSLEQEQFF. The CDR3 bases are TGCGCCAGCAGCTTGGAACAGGAGCAGTTCTTC.

The rearrangement links TRBV27 to TRBJ1-5; a possible D gene is TRBD1 (6 bases). This CDR3 spans 13 amino acids. V was clipped by 5 bases and J by 5 bases, with 10 bases between them. Germline loops: CDR1 MNHEY, CDR2 SMNVEV (reference sequence). The CDR3 sequence: CASSPHRDQPQHF. CDR3 coding DNA: TGTGCCAGCAGTCCCCACAGGGATCAGCCCCAGCATTTT.

This clonotype was seen a handful of times. The rearrangement joins TRBV3-1 to TRBJ1-2; weak D call: TRBD1 (6 bases). V was trimmed by 1 base and J by 7 bases, leaving 22 bases between them. Germline V gene data show CDR1 as LGHDT and CDR2 as YNNKEL (reference sequence). The CDR3 is 17 amino acids. For the CDR3, the DNA is TGTGCCAGCAGCCAAGTCACCACAGGGCCGGCTAGGCTTGGCTACACCTTC. This gives the protein CASSQVTTGPARLGYTF.

This chain uses TRBV6-1 with TRBJ1-2; 8 bases match TRBD1. Germline CDR1 is MNHNS and CDR2 is SASEGT. This CDR3 contains 14 residues. Germline trimming cut 5 bases from V and 8 bases from J; bases unmatched to any gene: 10. The CDR3 sequence is CASSPDRAIGGYTF. The CDR3 DNA follows: TGTGCCAGCAGTCCGGACAGGGCAATCGGGGGCTACACCTTC.

In this sample, this clonotype turned up a few times. The rearrangement uses TRBV11-2 and TRBJ2-5; D is uncertain. Trimming cost V 0 bases and J 2 bases, with 16 bases left between them. CDR1 and CDR2 from the germline V gene are SGHAT and FQNNGV. CDR3 length equals 17 residues. The CDR3 nucleotides read TGTGCCAGCAGCTTAGATGCCTTGAGCTTGATACAAGAGACCCAGTACTTC. It encodes CASSLDALSLIQETQYF.

The gene calls are TRBV4-3 and TRBJ2-1; the D is unclear. Germline V lookup: CDR1 LGHNA, CDR2 YSLEER. This CDR3 comprises 15 residues. V was cut by 1 base and J by 6 bases, with 13 bases left in between. The DNA of the CDR3 is TGCGCCAGCAGCCAAGTTTCTAAACCTCTCAATGAGCAGTTCTTC. Amino acid sequence: CASSQVSKPLNEQFF.

This clonotype was recorded a few times. The gene calls are TRBV15 and TRBJ1-5; 12 positions match TRBD1. Germline V gene lookup returns CDR1 LNHNV and CDR2 YYDKDF (reference sequence). After removal of 5 bases from V and 5 bases from J, the junction contained 1 base not matched to a gene. The CDR3 loop spans 14 amino acids. CDR3 loop: CATSRDRGHQPQHF. CDR3 in DNA: TGTGCCACCAGCCGGGACAGGGGGCATCAGCCCCAGCATTTT.

The gene calls are TRBV30 and TRBJ1-1, with a tentative D call TRBD1 (5 bases). The CDR3 is 13 amino acids. In germline, CDR1 is GTSNPN, CDR2 SVGIG (reference sequence). Trimming shortened V by 7 bases and J by 2 bases, and 14 bases separated the two germline ends. The CDR3 nucleotides read TGTGCCTACGGGGGAGCCTCAAACACTGAAGCTTTCTTT. Translation gives CAYGGASNTEAFF.

This clonotype was seen repeatedly, ten times or more. The rearrangement joins TRBV7-2 to TRBJ2-5; TRBD2 matches 7 bases. The germline V gene has CDR1 SGHTA and CDR2 FQGNSA. The CDR3 extends over 12 amino acids. With 6 bases clipped from V and 7 bases from J, the junction kept 5 bases outside the gene matches. The CDR3 coding sequence is TGTGCCAGCAGTCCCCCGGGGGGGACCCAGTACTTC. Amino acid sequence: CASSPPGGTQYF.

The chain combines TRBV27 with TRBJ2-1, with 7 positions matching TRBD2. V dropped 5 bases and J dropped 7; count of bases not matched to a gene: 14. The CDR3 is 16 residues long. Germline loops: CDR1 MNHEY, CDR2 SMNVEV (reference sequence). The chain's CDR3 is CASSPLGGGTLNEQFF. In DNA form, the CDR3 reads TGTGCCAGCAGTCCCCTGGGGGGGGGGACTCTTAATGAGCAGTTCTTC.

This clonotype was found a few times. V usage is TRBV5-1 and J usage is TRBJ2-3; 10 nucleotides match TRBD2. With 1 base clipped from V and 6 bases from J, the junction kept 8 bases outside the gene matches. CDR3 length: 16 residues. The germline V gene encodes CDR1 SGHRS and CDR2 YFSETQ. The CDR3 is CASSLLGLAFMDTQYF. DNA of the CDR3: TGCGCCAGCAGCTTGCTGGGACTAGCGTTTATGGATACGCAGTATTTT. The entire variable domain, with the rest obtained from reference TRBV5-1 and TRBJ2-3, is as follows: KAGVTQTPRYLIKTRGQQVTLSCSPISGHRSVSWYQQTPGQGLQFLFEYFSETQRNKGNFPGRFSGRQFSNSRSEMNVSTLELGDSALYLCASSLLGLAFMDTQYFGPGTRLTVL.

This chain uses TRBV5-1 with TRBJ2-4; possibly TRBD1 or TRBD2 for D (5 bases each). This CDR3 is 13 amino acids long. Per the germline V gene, CDR1 is SGHRS and CDR2 is YFSETQ. Trimming took 4 bases from V and 7 from J, leaving 12 bases between them. The CDR3 reads CASSPGPLNIQYF. Here the CDR3 DNA reads TGCGCCAGCAGCCCGGGACCCCTGAACATTCAGTACTTC.

This sequence joins TRBV29-1 and TRBJ2-1; TRBD2 matches at 7 bases. The CDR3 has 15 amino acids. Unmatched junction bases numbered 11, after V lost 0 bases and J lost 9 bases. CDR1 and CDR2 (germline): SQVTM, ANQGSEA. CDR3 in amino acids: CSVEDLGGGGSEQFF. CDR3 bases: TGCAGCGTTGAAGATCTAGGCGGGGGTGGGAGTGAGCAGTTCTTC.

The CDR3, as DNA: TGTGCCAGCTCATCGCGGGCAGGTCGGGGGAGCAATCAGCCCCAGCATTTT. Its translation is CASSSRAGRGSNQPQHF. The chain combines TRBV18 with TRBJ1-5; perhaps TRBD1 as D (5 bases). Germline lookup yields CDR1 KGHSH and CDR2 LQKENI. The V and J ends lost 5 bases and 1 base respectively, with 18 bases between them. The CDR3 extends over 17 amino acids.

This clonotype occurred a few times. The V and J genes are TRBV12-3 or TRBV12-4 and TRBJ2-3; D is possibly TRBD2 (6 bases). V was pared by 6 bases and J by 8 bases, with 24 bases between. The CDR3 contains 16 residues. The CDR3 DNA reads as TGTGCCAGCAGCCCTGGGGCCGCCGGGAGAGTCGGTACGCAGTATTTT. This codes for CASSPGAAGRVGTQYF.

The sample holds a few counts of this clonotype. The rearrangement joins TRBV30 to TRBJ1-6, with D maybe TRBD1 (5 bases). Germline assignment: CDR1 GTSNPN and CDR2 SVGIG (reference sequence). The V end was cut by 2 bases, the J end by 2 bases, with 7 bases between. CDR3 length: 14 residues. The CDR3 region has the DNA TGTGCCTGGAGTCTGGACACCTATAATTCACCCCTCCACTTT. Its protein is CAWSLDTYNSPLHF.

Here the CDR3 reads CASSSQGLDTEAFF. In DNA form, the CDR3 reads TGTGCCAGCAGCTCACAGGGGTTGGACACTGAAGCTTTCTTT. The chain is built from TRBV7-9 and TRBJ1-1; TRBD1 aligns across 7 bases. Germline CDR1 SEHNR, CDR2 FQNEAQ (reference sequence). Germline trimming cut 4 bases from V and 3 bases from J; bases unmatched to any gene: 5. The CDR3 sequence is 14 residues long. Variable domain in full (rest from reference TRBV7-9 and TRBJ1-1): DTGVSQNPRHKITKRGQNVTFRCDPISEHNRLYWYRQTLGQGPEFLTYFQNEAQLEKSRLLSDRFSAERPKGSFSTLEIQRTEQGDSAMYLCASSSQGLDTEAFFGQGTRLTVV.

V is TRBV6-5 and J is TRBJ2-3; D is possibly TRBD2 (8 bases). The CDR3 is 14 residues long. Per germline, CDR1 MNHEY and CDR2 SVGAGI. Trimming pared 11 bases from V and 6 bases from J, leaving 21 bases between. CDR3 DNA: TGTGCCTCCAACAGGGGTCCGGGAGGGGATACGCAGTATTTT. It encodes CASNRGPGGDTQYF.

J is TRBJ2-3 and V is TRBV20-1, with no clear D. The CDR3 contains 14 residues. CDR1 is DFQATT, CDR2 SNEGSKA, per germline (reference sequence). V lost 0 bases and J lost 1, with 8 bases in between. The CDR3 protein is CSARDYTGTDTQYF. In DNA form, the CDR3 reads TGCAGTGCTAGAGATTACACTGGCACAGATACGCAGTATTTT.

This clonotype showed up just a few times. CDR3 sequence: CSLNLRFNTEPQHF. In DNA, the CDR3 is TGCAGCCTCAACCTAAGGTTTAATACGGAGCCCCAGCATTTT. The chain employs TRBV29-1 and TRBJ1-5, with D hard to call. V lost 8 bases to trimming and J lost 8 bases, with 22 bases between them. The CDR3 is 14 amino acids. The germline V gene has CDR1 SQVTM and CDR2 ANQGSEA.

This clonotype showed up just a few times. The chain employs TRBV11-2 and TRBJ1-1; 9 nucleotides match TRBD1. With 2 bases clipped from V and 5 bases from J, the junction kept 6 bases outside the gene matches. Germline CDR1 is SGHAT and CDR2 is FQNNGV. This CDR3 region has 15 residues. The CDR3 DNA follows: TGTGCCAGCAGCTTAACTACAGGGGGCGGGACTGAAGCTTTCTTT. Protein: CASSLTTGGGTEAFF.

The V call is TRBV12-3 or TRBV12-4, the J call TRBJ2-1; 13 bases agree with TRBD2. The J segment lost 0 bases and the V segment lost 5 bases, leaving 4 bases of the junction unmatched. The CDR3 spans 17 residues. This chain's CDR3 is CASSRLAGGLSYNEQFF. The CDR3 DNA reads TGTGCCAGCAGTCGACTAGCGGGGGGCCTCTCCTACAATGAGCAGTTCTTC.

V usage is TRBV6-5 and J usage is TRBJ1-3; D remains unclear. In germline, CDR1 is MNHEY, CDR2 SVGAGI. Trimming pared 11 bases from V and 0 bases from J, leaving 8 bases between. The CDR3 length is 12 residues. CDR3 sequence reads: CAARSSGNTIYF. The CDR3 coding sequence is TGTGCCGCCCGCTCCTCTGGAAACACCATATATTTT.

This clonotype was recorded a few times. The junction departs from germline at one end; a sequencing error may be responsible. The chain combines TRBV29-1 with TRBJ2-1; tentatively, D is TRBD1 (6 bases). Germline CDR1 and CDR2: SQVTM and ANQGSEA. This CDR3 is 13 amino acids long. In nucleotides, the CDR3 is TGCAGCGCTGAAGACAGGTACTACAATGAGCAGTTCTTC. Amino acid sequence: CSAEDRYYNEQFF.

To note about this clonotype: The junction differs from germline at one of its ends, possibly a read error. V is TRBV5-4 and J is TRBJ1-1, with D tentatively TRBD1 (6 bases). CDR3 length: 18 amino acids. Looked up from germline, CDR1 is SGHNT and CDR2 is YYREEE (reference sequence). DNA of the CDR3: TGTGCCAGCAGCTCGAATCTCGGGCAGGGGTCGAGGAACGCTGAAGCTTTCTTT. Its protein is CASSSNLGQGSRNAEAFF.

In its sample, this clonotype was seen a few times. J is TRBJ1-6 and V is TRBV15; no clear D. This CDR3 region has 15 residues. Germline V lookup: CDR1 LNHNV, CDR2 YYDKDF (reference sequence). V was clipped by 1 base and J by 10 bases, with 14 bases between them. The CDR3 loop reads CATSRVRGMGSPLHF. In DNA form, the CDR3 reads TGTGCCACCAGCAGAGTACGGGGAATGGGCTCACCCCTCCACTTT.